This entry describes one T cell receptor beta chain. Given a much more abundant clone one base away, this may be a read error. TCRdb reprocessed the 5' RACE reads with MiXCR, giving one entry per CDR3 protein. The table records 68,000 or so distinct CDR3 sequences, approximately 10% of them present only once. The sample belongs to a study of early T cells in non-severe SARS-CoV-2 infection. Study at large: Unsorted whole-blood RNA was sequenced in bulk, leaving chains unpaired.

CDR3 length equals 12 residues. CDR1 and CDR2 (germline): SGHDN, FVKESK. The sequence came from an adult who was a healthcare worker with PCR-confirmed SARS-CoV-2 infection or an uninfected control (not recorded which). The J gene is TRBJ2-3, the V gene TRBV14, with D maybe TRBD2 (6 bases). Specimen: whole blood. The CDR3 nucleotides read TGTGCCAGCAGTCACAGGCGGGGTACGCAGAATTTT. Protein sequence: CASSHRRGTQNF.